The rows below give T cell receptor beta chains drawn from one sample of a study of regulatory T cells in long-lasting Graves disease. Each CDR3 protein gets one entry after TCRdb re-called the multiplex PCR reads with MiXCR. The table lists roughly 500,000 distinct CDR3 sequences, 22% of them singletons. The starting material was peripheral blood mononuclear cells (PBMCs), obtained when the disease was refractory, from a patient treated with antithyroid drugs. The receptors were gathered from a female donor with Graves disease. The CDR3 runs from the conserved cysteine through the conserved F or W.

v_call	cdr3_aa
TRBV30	CAWSGRGEQYF
TRBV5-1	CASSPTGSNEQYF
TRBV7-2	CASSPGQGGQPLHF
TRBV18	CASSAISTGTEAFF
TRBV7-2	CASSLQGTGEGETQYF
TRBV6-5	CASSYQSSPQYF
TRBV2	CASWGGLAKNIQYF
TRBV6-2/TRBV6-3	CASTTLAGQGANNEQFF
TRBV28	CASYKSPYQPQHF
TRBV30	CAWYRESYGYTF
TRBV7-3	CASSPTGIRETQYF